This is a list of T cell receptor beta chains from one sample in a study of blood T cell repertoires in COVID-19. The table came from immunoSEQ multiplex PCR; TCRdb's copy has only in-frame clones and leaves some out. The profile covers approximately 290,000 clones, with about 88% appearing a single time and roughly an eighth taken by the ten largest. What was sequenced was peripheral blood. The receptors were sampled from a woman aged 55-69 years with acute or convalescent COVID-19. Both conserved end residues are part of each CDR3. The D gene is left open where the match is weak. The listing skips clone size in some rows; elsewhere it reads once, few, many or a size class.

clone_size,v_call,d_call,j_call,cdr3_aa,cdr3_nt
-,TRBV4-1,TRBD1,TRBJ1-6,CASSQGNRGGYNSPLHF,TGCGCCAGCAGCCAGGGGAACAGGGGCGGGTATAATTCACCCCTCCACTTT
-,TRBV6-6,-,TRBJ2-1,CASRVATYNEQFF,TGTGCCAGCAGGGTAGCTACCTACAATGAGCAGTTCTTC
-,TRBV23-1,TRBD1,TRBJ2-2,CASSHPAPGTGGDGELFF,TGCGCCAGCAGTCATCCCGCCCCCGGGACAGGGGGTGACGGGGAGCTGTTTTTT
-,TRBV25-1,-,TRBJ2-1,CASLPPGTVRGEQFF,TGTGCCAGCCTCCCGCCCGGGACAGTTCGGGGGGAGCAGTTCTTC
-,TRBV18,-,TRBJ2-7,CASSRDNSYEQYF,TGTGCCAGCTCCCGGGACAACTCCTACGAGCAGTACTTC
-,TRBV6-1,TRBD2,TRBJ2-1,CASSVRLAGSRSEQFF,TGTGCCAGCAGTGTGAGACTAGCGGGGAGTCGTAGTGAGCAGTTCTTC
-,TRBV5-1,-,TRBJ2-1,CASRSSNNNEQFF,TGCGCCAGTCGGAGCAGTAATAACAATGAGCAGTTCTTC
-,TRBV6-6,TRBD1,TRBJ2-1,CASSSLDRANEQFF,TGTGCCAGCAGTTCCCTGGACAGGGCGAATGAGCAGTTCTTC
-,TRBV28,-,TRBJ1-2,CASSLSGAPDGYTF,TGTGCCAGCAGTTTAAGCGGGGCGCCGGATGGCTACACCTTC
-,TRBV2,TRBD2,TRBJ2-5,CALQREVAETQYF,TGTGCCCTACAGCGGGAGGTCGCAGAGACCCAGTACTTC
-,TRBV24-1,TRBD1,TRBJ2-7,CATSDSRTGIYEQYF,TGTGCCACCAGTGATAGTAGGACAGGGATCTACGAGCAGTACTTC
-,TRBV7-2,TRBD2,TRBJ2-1,CASSLVLSGIYNEQFF,TGTGCCAGCAGCTTAGTCCTCAGCGGGATCTACAATGAGCAGTTCTTC
-,TRBV3-1/TRBV3-2,-,TRBJ2-3,CASSQDPGKGDTQYF,TGTGCCAGCAGCCAAGATCCTGGGAAGGGGGATACGCAGTATTTT
few,TRBV5-4,-,TRBJ1-1,CASSLIVPGDTEAFF,TGTGCCAGCAGCTTGATCGTGCCAGGGGACACTGAAGCTTTCTTT
-,TRBV15,-,TRBJ1-5,CATQRGSNQPQHF,TGTGCCACCCAACGGGGTAGCAATCAGCCCCAGCATTTT
-,TRBV6-5,-,TRBJ1-2,CASRPTGTYGYTF,TGTGCCAGCAGACCCACAGGGACCTATGGCTACACCTTC
-,TRBV28,TRBD2,TRBJ2-7,CASSFLPGLAAERVSNEQYF,TGTGCCAGCAGCTTCCTTCCGGGACTAGCGGCAGAAAGGGTATCAAACGAGCAGTACTTC
-,TRBV24-1,-,TRBJ2-1,CATSDFSDEQFF,TGTGCCACCAGTGATTTTAGCGATGAGCAGTTCTTC
-,TRBV5-1,TRBD1,TRBJ1-3,CASSGSQGSGNTIYF,TGCGCCAGCAGCGGATCACAGGGGTCAGGAAACACCATATATTTT
once,TRBV5-5,-,TRBJ2-7,CASSLERGSYEQYF,TGTGCCAGCAGCTTGGAGAGAGGGTCCTACGAGCAGTACTTC
-,TRBV7-2,TRBD2,TRBJ2-7,CASSTNRASGGEQYF,TGTGCCAGCAGCACTAATCGGGCTAGCGGGGGAGAGCAGTACTTC
-,TRBV3-1/TRBV3-2,TRBD2,TRBJ2-5,CASSQAGGETQYF,TGTGCCAGCAGCCAGGCGGGGGGTGAGACCCAGTACTTC
-,TRBV6-6,TRBD1,TRBJ2-7,CASSYSQGARGEQYF,TGTGCCAGCAGTTACTCGCAGGGGGCGCGGGGCGAGCAGTACTTC
-,TRBV6-5,-,TRBJ2-1,CASSHHPTGHEQFF,TGTGCCAGCAGTCACCACCCGACAGGCCACGAGCAGTTCTTC
-,TRBV7-2,TRBD1,TRBJ1-4,CASSYSGTGVEKLFF,TGTGCCAGCAGCTATTCCGGGACAGGGGTTGAAAAACTGTTTTTT
once,TRBV9,-,TRBJ2-7,CASSVGGSAYEQYF,TGTGCCAGCAGCGTAGGTGGTAGCGCCTACGAGCAGTACTTC
-,TRBV3-1/TRBV3-2,TRBD2,TRBJ2-3,CASSHLMGLAGTDTQYF,TGTGCCAGCAGCCACTTGATGGGGCTAGCGGGCACAGATACGCAGTATTTT
-,TRBV13,-,TRBJ1-1,CASRPDILTRQLGTEAFF,TGTGCCAGCAGGCCGGATATTCTTACGAGGCAGTTGGGCACTGAAGCTTTCTTT
once,TRBV29-1,-,TRBJ2-1,CSVDFTTNEQFF,TGCAGCGTTGATTTCACTACGAATGAGCAGTTCTTC
-,TRBV2,-,TRBJ1-1,CASSPIRSRGTEAFF,TGTGCCAGCAGTCCAATCCGGTCCCGGGGCACTGAAGCTTTCTTT
-,TRBV28,TRBD1,TRBJ1-2,CASSSGDRGSYGYTF,TGTGCCAGCAGTTCCGGGGACAGGGGCTCCTATGGCTACACCTTC
-,TRBV6-2/TRBV6-3,-,TRBJ2-1,CASSYMRGGNEQFF,TGTGCCAGCAGTTATATGAGGGGGGGCAATGAGCAGTTCTTC
few,TRBV5-4,TRBD1,TRBJ2-3,CASRTGSTDTQYF,TGTGCCAGCAGGACAGGGAGCACAGATACGCAGTATTTT
once,TRBV6-5,-,TRBJ1-1,CASRQGLWNTEAFF,TGTGCCAGCCGGCAGGGTCTGTGGAACACTGAAGCTTTCTTT
-,TRBV4-3,-,TRBJ1-5,CASSPYGGGNQPQHF,TGCGCCAGCAGCCCCTACGGGGGTGGCAATCAGCCCCAGCATTTT
-,TRBV6-1,-,TRBJ1-6,CASSEDRVGSPLHF,TGTGCCAGCAGTGAAGACAGGGTCGGTTCACCCCTCCACTTT